The 24 T cell receptor beta chains presented below share a single source sample, sequenced in a study of T cells in Graves' hyperthyroidism and ophthalmopathy. Amplification targeted TCR beta CDR3 regions from RNA transcripts. HTBI primers were the set used in a first-round RT-PCR of the TCR CDR3. TCRdb reprocessed the multiplex PCR reads with MiXCR, giving one entry per CDR3 protein. The table shows a few hundred thousand distinct CDR3 sequences, with about 43% occurring only once. Sequencing input: peripheral blood or thyroid tissue (not recorded which). The receptors derive from a woman aged 18-29 years with Graves' hyperthyroidism.

Details on this clonotype: A much bigger clone sits one base away, suggesting this may be a read error. V and J are TRBV5-1 and TRBJ1-2; D may be TRBD1 (5 bases). V lost 2 bases and J lost 8, with 19 bases in between. This CDR3 has 15 amino acids. Per the germline V gene, CDR1 is SGHRS and CDR2 is YFSETQ. The CDR3 protein is CASSLRDPANGGYTF. The CDR3 nucleotides are TGCGCCAGCAGCTTACGGGACCCTGCCAACGGAGGCTACACCTTC.

This clonotype occurred once. A junction end diverges from the germline sequence, so it may reflect a read error. V usage is TRBV24-1 and J usage is TRBJ2-2; 11 bases agree with TRBD1. Germline V gives CDR1 KGHDR, CDR2 SFDVKD. The CDR3 sequence is 13 residues long. The CDR3 spells CATGTGGTEELFF. CDR3 sequence (DNA): TGTGCCACCGGGACAGGGGGGACCGAGGAGCTGTTCTTT.

The chain joins TRBV20-1 to TRBJ1-1; D might be TRBD1 (5 bases). Germline lookup yields CDR1 DFQATT and CDR2 SNEGSKA (reference sequence). The V end was cut by 0 bases, the J end by 11 bases, with 16 bases between. This CDR3 is built from 13 residues. Here the CDR3 reads CSARDRRPKGAFF. DNA for the CDR3: TGCAGTGCTAGAGATCGGAGGCCTAAGGGGGCTTTCTTT.

This clonotype turned up a few times. The chain employs TRBV10-3 and TRBJ2-7, with 9 bases identical to TRBD1. Germline-derived CDR1 and CDR2 are ENHRY and SYGVKD. This CDR3 is 13 amino acids long. The J segment lost 7 bases and the V segment lost 6 bases, leaving 7 bases of the junction unmatched. The CDR3 nucleotides are TGTGCCATCAGACAGGGGGCGGGGAATGAGCAGTACTTC. It yields the protein CAIRQGAGNEQYF.

Remarks on this clonotype: Its ends do not fully match the called genes, so a read error is possible. The rearrangement uses TRBV12-3 or TRBV12-4 and TRBJ1-3, with unresolved D. There are 10 residues in the CDR3. CDR3 residues: CASSLPYRVF. CDR3 DNA: TGTGCCAGCAGCTTACCCTACCGTGTTTTT.

This clonotype showed up many times. The genes are TRBV7-3 and TRBJ2-5, with 7 positions matching TRBD1. Germline CDR1 and CDR2: SGHTA and FQGTGA. The trim removed 5 bases at V and 5 bases at J, leaving 8 bases unmatched. The CDR3 sequence is 14 residues long. The CDR3 nucleotides read TGTGCCAGCAGCCCGACAGGGCCTGGGGAGACCCAGTACTTC. Its translation: CASSPTGPGETQYF.

The rearrangement joins TRBV15 to TRBJ2-5; no reliable D call. With 3 bases removed from V and 5 bases from J, the gap between germline ends came to 16 bases. The CDR3 totals 15 residues. Germline CDR1 LNHNV, CDR2 YYDKDF (reference sequence). The CDR3 DNA reads as TGTGCCACCAGCAGCGTACTTGGGCAGTTCGAGACCCAGTACTTC. It codes for CATSSVLGQFETQYF.

The DNA of the CDR3 is TGTGCCAGCAGCCCAGAGGGGGGCGGGAGGTACAATGAGCAGTTCTTC. Amino acid sequence: CASSPEGGGRYNEQFF. The V call is TRBV9, the J call TRBJ2-1, with 8 nucleotides matching TRBD2. The CDR3 is 16 residues long. J was trimmed by 4 bases and V by 4 bases; bases with no gene match: 10. In germline, CDR1 is SGDLS, CDR2 YYNGEE.

This clonotype has at least ten counts. V gene TRBV19 combines with J gene TRBJ2-7, with 7 bases identical to TRBD1. V trimming: 1 base; J trimming: 9 bases; junction bases outside the gene matches: 6. The CDR3 covers 13 residues. Germline values: CDR1 LNHDA, CDR2 SQIVND (reference sequence). The CDR3 loop reads CASSIGQQGTQYF. The CDR3 nucleotides are TGTGCCAGTAGTATAGGGCAACAGGGGACGCAGTACTTC.

Only a few counts were recorded for this clonotype. The V gene is TRBV9, the J gene TRBJ2-6; D may match TRBD1 or TRBD2 (5 bases each). The V and J ends lost 4 bases and 4 bases respectively, with 9 bases between them. The CDR3 covers 14 residues. The germline V gene encodes CDR1 SGDLS and CDR2 YYNGEE. DNA of the CDR3: TGTGCCAGCAGCAAAGGGGACGGGGCCAACGTCCTGACTTTC. This codes for CASSKGDGANVLTF.

The chain recombines TRBV30 with TRBJ2-2; no clear D. The CDR3 is 12 residues long. Trimming removed 6 bases at V and 10 bases at J, with 15 bases between. CDR1 and CDR2 from the germline V gene are GTSNPN and SVGIG (reference sequence). The CDR3 region has the DNA TGTGCCTGTACACAGTTACCCGAGGAGCTGTTTTTT. Translation gives CACTQLPEELFF.

This clonotype has at least ten counts. The genes are TRBV7-2 and TRBJ1-1; D call uncertain. Germline CDR1 reads SGHTA; CDR2 reads FQGNSA. CDR3 size: 14 residues. The CDR3 protein is CATYLGKGTTEAFF. The CDR3 region has the DNA TGTGCAACCTACCTCGGGAAGGGCACCACTGAAGCTTTCTTT.

Many counts were recorded for this clonotype. This chain connects TRBV20-1 to TRBJ2-5; D possibly corresponds to TRBD1 (6 bases). Looked up from germline, CDR1 is DFQATT and CDR2 is SNEGSKA (reference sequence). The V and J ends lost 6 bases and 5 bases respectively, with 25 bases between them. CDR3 length: 16 amino acids. Written as DNA, the CDR3 is TGCAGTGCCCTTAGTAGGGACACAAGGCAGGGGGAGACCCAGTACTTC. Its protein product is CSALSRDTRQGETQYF.

This chain joins TRBV2 and TRBJ1-2; perhaps TRBD1 as D (5 bases). With 7 bases removed from V and 7 bases from J, the gap between germline ends came to 22 bases. This CDR3 spans 15 amino acids. CDR1 is SNHLY and CDR2 is FYNNEI in the germline V gene. As DNA, the CDR3 is TGTGCCAGCAACGAAAAGATAGGGGTTGTGGCTGGCTACACCTTC. Its translation is CASNEKIGVVAGYTF.

The rearrangement joins TRBV12-3 or TRBV12-4 to TRBJ2-7, with D uncertain. V lost 3 bases and J lost 4, with 13 bases in between. The CDR3 loop spans 14 amino acids. The CDR3 nucleotides are TGTGCCAGCAGTTTCCATAGGGTGGTGTACGAGCAGTACTTC. Amino acid sequence: CASSFHRVVYEQYF.

The gene calls are TRBV29-1 and TRBJ1-1, with 8 bases identical to TRBD1. J lost 6 bases, V lost 8 bases, and 11 bases had no gene match. The germline CDR1 and CDR2 sequences are SQVTM and ANQGSEA. This CDR3 contains 13 residues. The CDR3 sequence: CSLVQGAEPEAFF. The CDR3 nucleotides read TGCAGCTTAGTTCAGGGGGCGGAACCTGAAGCTTTCTTT. The whole variable domain, remainder taken from reference TRBV29-1 and TRBJ1-1, is SAVISQKPSRDICQRGTSLTIQCQVDSQVTMMFWYRQQPGQSLTLIATANQGSEATYESGFVIDKFPISRPNLTFSTLTVSNMSPEDSSIYLCSLVQGAEPEAFFGQGTRLTVV.

This clonotype was counted many times. The chain uses TRBV12-3 or TRBV12-4 and TRBJ2-5, with 7 bases identical to TRBD2. The CDR3 has 13 amino acids. Losses at the gene ends were 8 bases for V and 4 bases for J; bases not matched to a gene: 7. The CDR3 DNA reads as TGTGCCAGCGCGAAATTAGCGGGAGAGACCCAGTACTTC. Its translation is CASAKLAGETQYF.

There are many counts of this clonotype. V gene TRBV6-6 combines with J gene TRBJ2-7; D might be TRBD1 or TRBD2, each matching 5 bases. The V gene lost 1 base and the J gene lost 5 bases, with 6 bases spanning the gap. The germline V gene has CDR1 MNHNY and CDR2 SVGAGI (reference sequence). The CDR3 consists of 12 residues. The CDR3 nucleotides read TGTGCCAGCAGTTACTTGGGGGACGAGCAGTACTTC. The encoded protein is CASSYLGDEQYF.

This clonotype has at least ten counts. The chain joins TRBV6-2 or TRBV6-3 to TRBJ1-1; possibly TRBD1 for D (5 bases). This CDR3 has 14 residues. Deletions cut 6 bases from V and 1 base from J, with 12 bases between. CDR1 is MNHEY and CDR2 is SVGEGT in the germline V gene. This CDR3 reads CASRAGRGNTEAFF. CDR3 nucleotide sequence: TGTGCCAGCAGAGCGGGACGAGGGAACACTGAAGCTTTCTTT.

The CDR3 DNA reads TGTGCCACCACCGATGAGGAGCCTAGCAATCAGCCCCAGCATTTT. This codes for CATTDEEPSNQPQHF. This chain uses TRBV14 with TRBJ1-5; no firm D call. V dropped 10 bases and J dropped 0 bases, with 16 bases sitting between them. This CDR3 has 15 residues. CDR1 is SGHDN, CDR2 FVKESK, per germline.

With respect to this clonotype: A read error is likely, as this CDR3 ends without the conserved phenylalanine or tryptophan. Because the CDR3's place on the DNA is in doubt, the DNA is left out and the CDR3 is given as listed by TCRdb. The chain carries TRBV10-3 and TRBJ2-2; the table's D call TRBD1 went unverified against the DNA. The CDR3 is 11 residues long, ends included. Looked up from germline, CDR1 is ENHRY and CDR2 is SYGVKD. The CDR3 protein is CAISGLGDGTS.

About this clonotype: A much larger clone is a single base away; this may be a read error. The J gene is TRBJ2-2, the V gene TRBV20-1, with TRBD1 matching 9 bases. Trimming removed 5 bases from V and 7 bases from J; junction bases left unmatched: 11. The CDR3 covers 15 residues. CDR1 is DFQATT and CDR2 is SNEGSKA in the germline V gene (reference sequence). The CDR3 nucleotides read TGCAGTGCTGGACCACCGGGACAGGGAGGCGGGGAGCTGTTTTTT. Its translation: CSAGPPGQGGGELFF.

This clonotype was seen ten or more times. The chain has TRBV12-3 or TRBV12-4 and TRBJ1-4; D uncertain. Trimming cost V 1 base and J 5 bases, with 11 bases left between them. This CDR3 region has 15 residues. The CDR3 DNA reads TGTGCCAGCAGTTTAGTGGACGTATCCAATGAAAAACTGTTTTTT. It yields the protein CASSLVDVSNEKLFF.

The genes are TRBV7-3 and TRBJ1-2; the D gene is possibly TRBD1 (6 bases). With 6 bases removed from V and 7 bases from J, the gap between germline ends came to 24 bases. Germline lookup yields CDR1 SGHTA and CDR2 FQGTGA. CDR3 length: 16 residues. The CDR3: CASRTPTTSGGGGYTF. CDR3 DNA sequence: TGTGCCAGCAGAACACCCACCACTAGCGGGGGCGGTGGCTACACCTTC.